Reported below is one T cell receptor beta chain. This clonotype has more than one count but fewer than ten. Its antigen remains undetermined. Base quality data are lacking; no much larger clone is found one base away. The CDR3 contains 14 residues, cysteine and phenylalanine counted. Here the CDR3 DNA is all that survives: 42 bases in frame from base 1. Relative to germline, V is 1 base shorter and J is 7 bases shorter, with 10 bases between their ends. Every donor in the study was a healthy Caucasian. Three pairs of female monozygotic twins, all aged roughly 18 to 30 years, made up the twin cohort. Positive isolation kits from Invitrogen were used to isolate the CD4+ and CD8+ T cell populations. The data were obtained in a study of identical twins (dated by TCRdb to 2016 to 2018). Study-wide context: The study deep-sequenced TCR alpha and beta repertoires from monozygotic twins, unrelated adults of various ages and cord blood to test whether fetal clonotypes persist. Replicate twin experiments were performed at different times using different library preparation protocols to rule out contamination.

Overall results and qualifications from the work: Abundant cord blood beta clonotypes carried fewer insertions; young adult naive repertoires showed a weaker similar trend, while memory repertoires showed none. Conclusions relied on cross-sectional statistical analysis, since the same donors could not be followed over many years. Compared with coincidental sharing between unrelated individuals, out-of-frame TCR alpha sequences shared between twins had an excess of sequences with low generation probability. Excess twin sharing in beta out-of-frame sequences was weaker because fewer shared sequences lowered the signal-to-noise ratio. Zero-insertion analyses could be partly confounded by invariant T cells such as MAIT and iNKT, though diverse VJ usage argued against such confounding for most clonotypes. Recombination models systematically underestimated out-of-frame TCR alpha sharing in monozygotic twins but agreed with sharing between unrelated individuals.

The protocol used for the library was 5' RACE. This sample was sequenced with an Illumina HiSeq 2000. Template switching introduced a universal primer binding site; the final cDNA contained a unique molecular identifier, enabling accurate counting of TCR cDNA molecules. Specific primers in the conserved constant-segment region were used to synthesize first-strand cDNA for TCR alpha and beta chains. To control for contamination, every cDNA library was double barcoded, receiving both a SMART-Mk sample barcode and Illumina barcodes. TruSeq adapter sequences along with Illumina sample barcodes were introduced in two successive PCR steps. The TCR alpha and beta cDNA libraries were sequenced on the Illumina HiSeq platform using custom primers. In the source study's methods: Unique molecular identifiers were extracted from raw reads with MiGEC, and CDR3 positions were determined with MiXCR. Recombination models were inferred per individual with the repgenHMM and IGoR tools using an EM algorithm. The analysis of shared clonotypes was done with the tcR package in R, with sharing normalized by the product of cloneset sizes. To study raw recombination free of thymic and clonal selection effects, out-of-frame nonproductive sequences were analyzed. The raw public reads went through TCRdb reprocessing: fastp at Q25, MiXCR clone calling, in-frame beta chains kept. Every CDR3 protein is listed once, alongside the most common genes and DNA of its rows. The V and J calls were not made by the authors but by TCRdb's processing. The sample table lists some 460,000 distinct CDR3 sequences, approximately 14% of them with a count of one. The top ten clones comprise about 0.53% of the sample.

These same data were also listed under a study on yellow fever vaccine responses in identical twins. Looking at the second paper: According to the authors, the vaccine-induced T cell response in identical twins seemed to be partly convergent and partly specific to each individual. In the study, vaccine-responding T cell clones were precisely tracked in identical twins.

The chain joins TRBV12-3 or TRBV12-4 to TRBJ2-2, with no D gene named confidently. This TCR was sampled from a woman under 30 in good health. Material: CD4+ T cells sorted from blood. CDR3 reads: CASSLDRRGGELFF. The sequence in DNA is TGTGCCAGCAGTTTAGACAGAAGAGGCGGGGAGCTGTTTTTT.